This T cell receptor beta chain was identified in a study of control samples from healthy donors and cancer patients. The protocol was immunoSEQ multiplex PCR, while the TCRdb copy is restricted to in-frame clones and leaves out a portion. The sample yields some 120,000 clones, 80% to 90% seen once. The CDR3 sequence is 17 residues long. Germline CDR1 and CDR2: LNHNV and YYDKDF (reference sequence). V gave up 1 base and J gave up 4 bases; unmatched junction bases: 8. The receptor was derived from a man aged 35-49 years in good health. This chain connects TRBV15 to TRBJ2-5, with 11 bases that match TRBD2. Specimen: blood. For the CDR3, the DNA is TGTGCCACCAGCAGAGGCAGGGTAGCGGGGGGGGCAGAGACCCAGTACTTC. As protein: CATSRGRVAGGAETQYF. The variable domain in full, completed from reference TRBV15 and TRBJ2-5, reads DAMVIQNPRYQVTQFGKPVTLSCSQTLNHNVMYWYQQKSSQAPKLLFHYYDKDFNNEADTPDNFQSRRPNTSFCFLDIRSPGLGDTAMYLCATSRGRVAGGAETQYFGPGTRLLVL.